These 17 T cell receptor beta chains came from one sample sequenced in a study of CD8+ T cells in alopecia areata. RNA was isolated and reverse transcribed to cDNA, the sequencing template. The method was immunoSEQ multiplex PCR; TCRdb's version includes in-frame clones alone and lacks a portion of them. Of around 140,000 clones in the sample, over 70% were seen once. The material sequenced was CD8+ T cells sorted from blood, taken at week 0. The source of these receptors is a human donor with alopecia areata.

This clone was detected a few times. The CDR3 protein is CASLQDNEQFF. The CDR3 DNA reads TGTGCCAGCTTACAGGACAATGAGCAGTTCTTC. The chain uses TRBV2 and TRBJ2-1; a possible D gene is TRBD1 (5 bases). V lost 8 bases and J lost 5, with 7 bases in between. The CDR3 runs 11 residues. Looked up from germline, CDR1 is SNHLY and CDR2 is FYNNEI. Using reference TRBV2 and TRBJ2-1 for the parts outside the CDR3, the full variable domain is EPEVTQTPSHQVTQMGQEVILRCVPISNHLYFYWYRQILGQKVEFLVSFYNNEISEKSEIFDDQFSVERPDGSNFTLKIRSTKLEDSAMYFCASLQDNEQFFGPGTRLTVL.

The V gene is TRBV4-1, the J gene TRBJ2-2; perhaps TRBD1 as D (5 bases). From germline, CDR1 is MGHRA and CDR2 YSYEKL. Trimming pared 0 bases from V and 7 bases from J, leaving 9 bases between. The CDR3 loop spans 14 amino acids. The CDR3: CASSQDGALGELFF. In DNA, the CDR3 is TGCGCCAGCAGCCAAGATGGGGCCCTCGGGGAGCTGTTTTTT.

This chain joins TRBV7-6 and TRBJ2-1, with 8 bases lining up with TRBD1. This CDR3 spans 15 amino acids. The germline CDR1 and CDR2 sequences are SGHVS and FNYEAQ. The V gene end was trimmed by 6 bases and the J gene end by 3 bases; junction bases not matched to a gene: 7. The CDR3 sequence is CASRQDRGIYNEQFF. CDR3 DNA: TGTGCCAGCAGGCAAGACAGGGGTATCTACAATGAGCAGTTCTTC.

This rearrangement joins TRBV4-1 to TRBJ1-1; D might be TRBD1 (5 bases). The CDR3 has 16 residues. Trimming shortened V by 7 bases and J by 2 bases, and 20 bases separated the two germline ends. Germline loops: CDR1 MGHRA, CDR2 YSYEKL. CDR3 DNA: TGCGCCAGCAACCCAGAAGGGAGGGGCAGAAACACTGAAGCTTTCTTT. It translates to CASNPEGRGRNTEAFF.

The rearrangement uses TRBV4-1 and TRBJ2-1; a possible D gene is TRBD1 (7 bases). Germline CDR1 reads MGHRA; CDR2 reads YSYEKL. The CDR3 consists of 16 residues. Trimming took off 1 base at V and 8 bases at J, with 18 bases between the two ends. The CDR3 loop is CASSQVSGDRKDEQFF. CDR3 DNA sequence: TGCGCCAGCAGCCAAGTGTCGGGGGACAGAAAGGATGAGCAGTTCTTC.

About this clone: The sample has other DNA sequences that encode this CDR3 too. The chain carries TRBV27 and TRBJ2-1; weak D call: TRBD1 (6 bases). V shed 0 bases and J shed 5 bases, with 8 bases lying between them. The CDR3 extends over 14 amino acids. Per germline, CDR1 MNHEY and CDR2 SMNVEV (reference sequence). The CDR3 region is CASSLSGTHNEQFF. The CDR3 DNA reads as TGTGCCAGCAGTTTATCCGGGACACACAATGAGCAGTTCTTC.

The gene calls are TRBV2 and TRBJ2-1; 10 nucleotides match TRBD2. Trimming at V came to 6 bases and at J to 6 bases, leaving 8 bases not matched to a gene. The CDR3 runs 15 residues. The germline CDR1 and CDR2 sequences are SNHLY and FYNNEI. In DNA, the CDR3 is TGTGCCAGCAGCTCCTGGACTAGCGGCTCCAATGAGCAGTTCTTC. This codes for CASSSWTSGSNEQFF.

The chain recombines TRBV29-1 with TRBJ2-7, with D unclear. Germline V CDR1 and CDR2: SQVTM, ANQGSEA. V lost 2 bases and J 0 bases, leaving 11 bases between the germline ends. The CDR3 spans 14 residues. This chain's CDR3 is CSVEFWNSSYEQYF. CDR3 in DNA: TGCAGCGTTGAATTTTGGAACAGCTCCTACGAGCAGTACTTC.

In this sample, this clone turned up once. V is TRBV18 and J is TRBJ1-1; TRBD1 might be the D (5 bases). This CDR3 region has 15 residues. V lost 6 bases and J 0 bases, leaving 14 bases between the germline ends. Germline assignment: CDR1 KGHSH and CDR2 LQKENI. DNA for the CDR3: TGTGCCAGCTCCAGAACCCGACAGATGAACACTGAAGCTTTCTTT. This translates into CASSRTRQMNTEAFF.

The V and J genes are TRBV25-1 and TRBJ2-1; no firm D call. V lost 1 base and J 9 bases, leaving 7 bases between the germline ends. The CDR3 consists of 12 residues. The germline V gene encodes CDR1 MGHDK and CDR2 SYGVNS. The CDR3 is CASSEWSPEQFF. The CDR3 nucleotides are TGTGCCAGCAGTGAATGGTCGCCTGAGCAGTTCTTC.

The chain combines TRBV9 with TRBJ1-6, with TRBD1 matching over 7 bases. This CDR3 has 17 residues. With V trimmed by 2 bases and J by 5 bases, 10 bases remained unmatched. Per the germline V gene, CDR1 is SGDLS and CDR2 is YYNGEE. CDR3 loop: CASSVGQFVGDNSPLHF. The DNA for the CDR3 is TGTGCCAGCAGCGTGGGACAGTTTGTAGGAGATAATTCACCCCTCCACTTT.

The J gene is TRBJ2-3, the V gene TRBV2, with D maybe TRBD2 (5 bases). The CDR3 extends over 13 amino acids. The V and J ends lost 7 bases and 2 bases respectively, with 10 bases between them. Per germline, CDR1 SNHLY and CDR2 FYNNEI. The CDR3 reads CASTERNTDTQYF. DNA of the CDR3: TGTGCCAGCACGGAGCGGAACACAGATACGCAGTATTTT. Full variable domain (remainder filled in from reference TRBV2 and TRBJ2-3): EPEVTQTPSHQVTQMGQEVILRCVPISNHLYFYWYRQILGQKVEFLVSFYNNEISEKSEIFDDQFSVERPDGSNFTLKIRSTKLEDSAMYFCASTERNTDTQYFGPGTRLTVL.

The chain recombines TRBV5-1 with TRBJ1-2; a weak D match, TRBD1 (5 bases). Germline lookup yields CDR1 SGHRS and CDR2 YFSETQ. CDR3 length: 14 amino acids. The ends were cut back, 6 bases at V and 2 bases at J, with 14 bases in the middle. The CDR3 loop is CASTPEAGNYGYTF. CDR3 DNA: TGCGCCAGCACCCCGGAGGCAGGGAACTATGGCTACACCTTC.

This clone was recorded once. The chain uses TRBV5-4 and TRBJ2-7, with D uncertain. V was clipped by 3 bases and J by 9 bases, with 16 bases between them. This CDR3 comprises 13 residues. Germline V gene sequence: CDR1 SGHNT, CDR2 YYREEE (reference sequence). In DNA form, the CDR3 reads TGTGCCAGCAGCTATTATGATACGGACGGGCAGTACTTC. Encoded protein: CASSYYDTDGQYF.

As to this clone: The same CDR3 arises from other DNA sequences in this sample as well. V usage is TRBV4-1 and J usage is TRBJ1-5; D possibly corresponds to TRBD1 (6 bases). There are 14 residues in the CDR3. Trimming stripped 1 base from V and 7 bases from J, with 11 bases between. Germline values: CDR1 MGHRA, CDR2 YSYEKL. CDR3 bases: TGCGCCAGCAGCCAAGGAGGGGGAGGCCAGCCCCAGCATTTT. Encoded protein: CASSQGGGGQPQHF.

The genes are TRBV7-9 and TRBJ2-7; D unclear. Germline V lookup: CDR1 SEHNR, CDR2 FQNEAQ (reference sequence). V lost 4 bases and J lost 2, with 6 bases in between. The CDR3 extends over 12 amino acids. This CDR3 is CASSWQPYEQYF. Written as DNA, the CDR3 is TGTGCCAGCAGCTGGCAGCCCTACGAGCAGTACTTC.

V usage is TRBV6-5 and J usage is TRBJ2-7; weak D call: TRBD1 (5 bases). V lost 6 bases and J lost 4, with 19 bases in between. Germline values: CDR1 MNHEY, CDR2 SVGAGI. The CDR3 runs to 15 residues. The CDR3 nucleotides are TGTGCCAGCAGCGCGCAGGGAAATGGAAATTACGAGCAGTACTTC. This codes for CASSAQGNGNYEQYF.